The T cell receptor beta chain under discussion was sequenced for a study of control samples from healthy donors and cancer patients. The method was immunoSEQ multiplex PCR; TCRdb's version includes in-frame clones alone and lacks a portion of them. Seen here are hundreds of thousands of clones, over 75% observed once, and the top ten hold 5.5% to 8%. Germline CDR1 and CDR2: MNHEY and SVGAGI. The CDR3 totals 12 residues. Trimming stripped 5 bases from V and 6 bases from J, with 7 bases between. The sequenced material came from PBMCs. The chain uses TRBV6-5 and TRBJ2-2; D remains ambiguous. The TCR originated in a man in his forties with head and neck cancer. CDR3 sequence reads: CASSIKPGELFF. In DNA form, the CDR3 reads TGTGCCAGCAGTATAAAGCCCGGGGAGCTGTTTTTT.